Here is one TCR beta chain with its context. Its antigen is still unknown. No clone much larger than this one lies a single base away; base qualities are absent. This record belongs to a study of technical replicates of blood from several donors (dated by TCRdb to 2016 to 2017). Libraries were constructed by the immunoSEQ multiplex PCR assay. The source is immuneACCESS, and TCRdb retained only in-frame sequences with V and J called. Part of the clones is not carried over; for the studies checked, unresolved V genes explain less than half of this, and the remainder is unexplained. This sample holds about 83,000 clones; 94% were observed only once. Roughly 0.23% of the sample lies in the top ten. CDR1 and CDR2, looked up from the germline V gene, are LGHNT and FRNRAP. The CDR3 spans 15 residues, from the cysteine through the phenylalanine. Of all the DNA, just the CDR3 is kept, 45 bases in frame from base 1. From V the trimming removes 5 bases and from J it removes 5 bases, while the gene matches leave 5 bases of the junction unaccounted for.

The V gene is TRBV12-5 and the J gene is TRBJ2-1, and TRBD2 aligns with 11 junction nucleotides. The sequence derives from a human donor in good health. The sequencing input was T cells isolated from PBMCs. The sequence in DNA is TGTGCTAGTGGTCGCGGGACTAGCGGTCACAATGAGCAGTTCTTC. This codes for CASGRGTSGHNEQFF.